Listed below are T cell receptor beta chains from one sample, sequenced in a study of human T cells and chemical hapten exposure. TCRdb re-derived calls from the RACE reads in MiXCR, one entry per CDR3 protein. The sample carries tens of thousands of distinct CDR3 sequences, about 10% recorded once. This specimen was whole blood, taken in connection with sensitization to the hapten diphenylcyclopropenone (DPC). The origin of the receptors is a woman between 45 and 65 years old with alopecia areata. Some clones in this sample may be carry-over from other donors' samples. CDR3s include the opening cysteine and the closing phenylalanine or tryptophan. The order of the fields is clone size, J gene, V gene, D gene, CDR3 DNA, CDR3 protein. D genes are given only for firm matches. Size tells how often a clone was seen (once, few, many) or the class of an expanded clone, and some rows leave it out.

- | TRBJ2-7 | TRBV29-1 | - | TGCAGCGCCTTGACGGACGGCAGGTACGAGCAGTACTTC | CSALTDGRYEQYF
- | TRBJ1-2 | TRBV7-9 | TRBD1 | TGTGCCAGCAGACGACAGGGGACCTCAGCTAACTATGGCTACACCTTC | CASRRQGTSANYGYTF
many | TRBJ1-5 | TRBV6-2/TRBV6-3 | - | TGTGCCAGCAGTTACGCCCCAGGGAGAGGCAATCAGCCCCAGCATTTT | CASSYAPGRGNQPQHF
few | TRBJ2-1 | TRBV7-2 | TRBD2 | TGTGCCAGCAGCCTACGGACTAGCGGGAGGGCCACGTCCTACAATGAGCAGTTCTTC | CASSLRTSGRATSYNEQFF
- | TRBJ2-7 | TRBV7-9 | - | TGTGCCAGCAGCTTAGTTGTAGGGGCCTTCTACGAGCAGTACTTC | CASSLVVGAFYEQYF
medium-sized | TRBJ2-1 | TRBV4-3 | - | TGCGCCAGCAGCCGAGACCGGTTATACAATGAGCAGTTCTTC | CASSRDRLYNEQFF
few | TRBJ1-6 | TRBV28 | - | TGTGCCAGCGGGGGGGGTTCACCCCTCCACTTT | CASGGGSPLHF
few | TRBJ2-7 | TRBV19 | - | TGTGCCAGCACCCCCAGGGGTCGAATCTACGAGCAGTACTTC | CASTPRGRIYEQYF
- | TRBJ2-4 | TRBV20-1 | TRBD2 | TGCAGTGCATCCCTAAAAGCGGGAATAGCCAAAAACATTCAGTACTTC | CSASLKAGIAKNIQYF
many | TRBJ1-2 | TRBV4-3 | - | TGCGCCAGCAGCCAAGATAGGGGCTATGGCTACACCTTC | CASSQDRGYGYTF
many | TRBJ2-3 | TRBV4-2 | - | TGTGCCAGCAGCCGGAAAGAAGGCCCAGACACAGATACGCAGTATTTT | CASSRKEGPDTDTQYF
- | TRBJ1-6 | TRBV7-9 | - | TGTGCCAGCAGCTTAGAGGGCGAACCCCTCCACTTT | CASSLEGEPLHF
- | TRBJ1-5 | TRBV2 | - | TGTGCCAGCAGTCTAAGAGGGGGGGTTTATCAGCCCCAGCATTTT | CASSLRGGVYQPQHF
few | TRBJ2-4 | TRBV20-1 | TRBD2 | TGCAGTGCTAGAGATTATACTAGCGGGAGGCTCCTGGGCAAAAACATTCAGTACTTC | CSARDYTSGRLLGKNIQYF
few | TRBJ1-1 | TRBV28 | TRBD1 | TGTGCCAGCAGTACCGGACAGGGGCGCTACACTGAAGCTTTCTTT | CASSTGQGRYTEAFF
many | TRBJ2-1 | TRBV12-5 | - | TGTGCTAGTGGTTTGGGGGCGGACATAGCCTACAATGAGCAGTTCTTC | CASGLGADIAYNEQFF
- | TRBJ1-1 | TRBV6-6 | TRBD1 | TGTGCCAGCAGAAGACGGGACAGGGGATCTGAAGCTTTCTTT | CASRRRDRGSEAFF
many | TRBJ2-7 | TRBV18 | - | TGTGCCAGCTCACCACCAGGGGTTGAGTACGAGCAGTACTTC | CASSPPGVEYEQYF
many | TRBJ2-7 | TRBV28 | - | TGTGCCAGCAGCAGAGCTCGGCAGGGTCGTCTCTTC | CASSRARQGRLF
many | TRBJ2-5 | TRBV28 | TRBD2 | TGTGCCAGCAGTTTATCGGCTAGCGGGAGGGGGGGAGAGACCCAGTACTTC | CASSLSASGRGGETQYF
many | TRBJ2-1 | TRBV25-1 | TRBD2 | TGTGCCAGCACCGGACTAGCGGGATACAATGAGCAGTTCTTC | CASTGLAGYNEQFF
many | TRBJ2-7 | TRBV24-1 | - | TGTGCCACCAGTGACCCGAGCGACAGAAACTCCTACGAGCAGTACTTC | CATSDPSDRNSYEQYF
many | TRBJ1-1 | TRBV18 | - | TGTGCCAGCTCACCAGGGGGCCGCATCAACACTGAAGCTTTCTTT | CASSPGGRINTEAFF
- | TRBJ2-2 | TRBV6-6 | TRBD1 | TGTGCCAGCAGTTCGACAGGGGCTAACACCGGGGAGCTGTTTTTT | CASSSTGANTGELFF
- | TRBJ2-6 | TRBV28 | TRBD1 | TGTGCCAGCAGTTCGAATCCGGGACAGGGATCCTCTGGGGCCAACGTCCTGACTTTC | CASSSNPGQGSSGANVLTF
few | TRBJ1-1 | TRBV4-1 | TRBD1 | TGCGCCAGCAGCCAGACAGGGGAATGGGATGAAGCTTTCTTT | CASSQTGEWDEAFF
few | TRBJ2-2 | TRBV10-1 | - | TGCGCCAGCAGCGAGAATACCGGGGAGCTGTTTTTT | CASSENTGELFF
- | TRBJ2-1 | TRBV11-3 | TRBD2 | TGTGCCAGCAGCTTAGATGGGACTAGCGGGTACAATGAGCAGTTCTTC | CASSLDGTSGYNEQFF
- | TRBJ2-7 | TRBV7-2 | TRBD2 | TGTGCCAGCAGCTTAGCGGGTACTAGCGCCTACTACGAGCAGTACTTC | CASSLAGTSAYYEQYF
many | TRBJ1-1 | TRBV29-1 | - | TGCAGCGTCCCAAAAGGGGGGCCTCACGCTGAAGCTTTCTTT | CSVPKGGPHAEAFF
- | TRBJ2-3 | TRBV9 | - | TGTGCCAGCAGCGTAGAGGGGACTCGTACAGATACGCAGTATTTT | CASSVEGTRTDTQYF
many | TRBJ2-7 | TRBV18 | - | TGTGCCAGCTCACCACAGGACCGCGAGCAGTACTTC | CASSPQDREQYF
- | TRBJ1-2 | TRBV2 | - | TGTGCCAGCAGTGAAAGGGGGACGCCTTTACATGGCTACACCTTC | CASSERGTPLHGYTF
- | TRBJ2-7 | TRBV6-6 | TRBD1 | TGTGCCAACAGCTTCACCCCGGGACAGAGGGTCTACGAGCAGTACTTC | CANSFTPGQRVYEQYF
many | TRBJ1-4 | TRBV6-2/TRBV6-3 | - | TGTGCCAGCAGTTCGACAGGTCCACAATCAACTAATGAAAAACTGTTTTTT | CASSSTGPQSTNEKLFF
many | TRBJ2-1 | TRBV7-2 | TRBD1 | TGTGCCAGCAGCTCGACAGGGTATGAGCAGTTCTTC | CASSSTGYEQFF
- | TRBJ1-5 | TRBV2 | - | TGTGCCAGCAGGTCCGGGACCCAAAGCAATCAGCCCCAGCATTTT | CASRSGTQSNQPQHF
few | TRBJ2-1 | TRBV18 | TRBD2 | TGTGCCAGCTCACCTTTAGCGGGAGTAGAGAATGAGCAGTTCTTC | CASSPLAGVENEQFF
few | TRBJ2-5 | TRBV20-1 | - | TGCAGTGCTAGAGCGGGGGCAGGACGACAAGAGACCCAGTACTTC | CSARAGAGRQETQYF
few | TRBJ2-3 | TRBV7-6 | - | TGTGCCAGCAGCTTAGCGGGGGGGCACCAGTATTTT | CASSLAGGHQYF
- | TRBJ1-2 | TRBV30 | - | TGTGCCTGGAGTGTCGGGATTAGGGGCTACACCTTC | CAWSVGIRGYTF
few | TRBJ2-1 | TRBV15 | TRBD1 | TGTGCCACCAGCAGAGTAGAGGGGGCGCCGGATGAGCAGTTCTTC | CATSRVEGAPDEQFF
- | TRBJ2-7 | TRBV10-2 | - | TGCGCCAGCCTTAAGGAGCGCCTCTCCTACGAGCAGTACTTC | CASLKERLSYEQYF
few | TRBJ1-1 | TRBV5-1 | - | TGCGCCAGCAGCCCGGGAGGGGCGCGAGGCACTGAAGCTTTCTTT | CASSPGGARGTEAFF
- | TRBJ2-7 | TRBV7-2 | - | TGTGCCAGCAGCTTACGGGGAAGAGCCTACGAGCAGTACTTC | CASSLRGRAYEQYF
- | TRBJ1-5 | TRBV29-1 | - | TGCAGCGTTGATGGGGAAATTGATCAGCCCCAGCATTTT | CSVDGEIDQPQHF
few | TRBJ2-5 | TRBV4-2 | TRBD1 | TGTGCCAGCAGCCAACGACAGGGCGGGGAGACCCAGTACTTC | CASSQRQGGETQYF
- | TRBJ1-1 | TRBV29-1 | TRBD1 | TGCAGCGTTTTGACAGGGGGTATCACTGAAGCTTTCTTT | CSVLTGGITEAFF
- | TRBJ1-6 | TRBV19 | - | TGTGCCAGTAGTGCCCTTAGAGCCTCCTATAATTCACCCCTCCACTTT | CASSALRASYNSPLHF
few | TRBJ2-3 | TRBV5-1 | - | TGCGCCAGCAGCTCAGGGCCGCAAGATACGCAGTATTTT | CASSSGPQDTQYF